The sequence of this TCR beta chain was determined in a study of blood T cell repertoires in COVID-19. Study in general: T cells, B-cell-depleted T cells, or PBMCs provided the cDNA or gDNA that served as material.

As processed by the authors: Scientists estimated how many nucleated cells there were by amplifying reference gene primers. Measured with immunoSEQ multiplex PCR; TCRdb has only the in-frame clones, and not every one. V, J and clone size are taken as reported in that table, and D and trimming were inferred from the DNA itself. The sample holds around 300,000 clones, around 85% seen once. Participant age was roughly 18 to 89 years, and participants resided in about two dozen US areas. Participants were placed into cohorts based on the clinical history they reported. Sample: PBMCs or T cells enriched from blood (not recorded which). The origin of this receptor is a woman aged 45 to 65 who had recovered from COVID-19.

In nucleotides, the CDR3 is TGTGCCAGCAGCCCCCTAGACAGGTCGAACACTGAAGCTTTCTTT. Translating gives CASSPLDRSNTEAFF. The V gene is TRBV3-1 (or the pseudogene TRBV3-2), the J gene TRBJ1-1; possibly TRBD1 for D (6 bases). The CDR3 is 15 amino acids. Germline CDR1 reads LGHDT; CDR2 reads YNNKEL (reference sequence). V gave up 4 bases and J gave up 1 base, with 13 bases separating them.